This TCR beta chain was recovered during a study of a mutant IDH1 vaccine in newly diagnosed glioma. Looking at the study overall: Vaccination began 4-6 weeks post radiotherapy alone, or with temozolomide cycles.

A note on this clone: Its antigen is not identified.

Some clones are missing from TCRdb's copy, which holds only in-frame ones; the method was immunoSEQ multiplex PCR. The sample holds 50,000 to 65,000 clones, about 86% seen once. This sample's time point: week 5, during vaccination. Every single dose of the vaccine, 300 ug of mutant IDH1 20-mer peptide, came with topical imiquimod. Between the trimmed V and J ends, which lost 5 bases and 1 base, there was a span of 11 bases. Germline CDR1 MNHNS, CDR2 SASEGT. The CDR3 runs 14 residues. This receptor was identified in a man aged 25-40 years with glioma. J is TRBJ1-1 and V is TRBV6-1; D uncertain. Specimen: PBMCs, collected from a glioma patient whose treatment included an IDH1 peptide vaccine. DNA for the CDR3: TGTGCCAGCAGTCCTCTTCCGGAGAACACTGAAGCTTTCTTT. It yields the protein CASSPLPENTEAFF.